The 24 T cell receptor beta chains in this list originate from one sample, sequenced in a study of OX40 agonist ivuxolimab in advanced cancers. Sequencing used immunoSEQ multiplex PCR; TCRdb keeps in-frame clones, though not all of them. The top ten hold approximately 25% of the sample, which has 25,000 to 30,000 clones, about nine tenths seen once. The starting material was CD4+ or CD8+ T cells sorted from blood, obtained in a trial of the OX40 agonist ivuxolimab. Receptor source: an adult with an advanced solid tumor such as melanoma, head and neck, liver or kidney cancer.

V usage is TRBV7-8 and J usage is TRBJ2-1, with TRBD2 matching 13 bases. The CDR3 has 16 amino acids. The trim removed 5 bases at V and 7 bases at J, leaving 8 bases unmatched. The germline gives CDR1 SGHVS, CDR2 FQNEAQ. The CDR3 DNA is TGTGCCAGCAGCACTTGGACTAGCGGGAGTTATAATGAGCAGTTCTTC. Its translation is CASSTWTSGSYNEQFF. The full variable domain, in which reference TRBV7-8 and TRBJ2-1 provide the parts outside the CDR3, is GAGVSQSPRYKVAKRGQDVALRCDPISGHVSLFWYQQALGQGPEFLTYFQNEAQLDKSGLPSDRFFAERPEGSVSTLKIQRTQQEDSAVYLCASSTWTSGSYNEQFFGPGTRLTVL.

V is TRBV11-2 and J is TRBJ2-5; D is undetermined. With the DNA end fitting TRBJ2-7 better, the J assignment may be wrong. CDR1 and CDR2 from the germline V gene are SGHAT and FQNNGV. CDR3 size: 13 residues. The CDR3 here is CASSLGVTYEQYF. The CDR3 region has the DNA TGTGCCAGCAGCTTAGGCGTTACCTACGAGCAGTACTTC.

V gene TRBV21-1 combines with J gene TRBJ2-7; the table gives TRBD1 as D, unverified against the DNA. TRBV21-1 is listed as a pseudogene. The CDR3 consists of 15 residues. CDR3 region: CASNSFRDRTYEQYF. In DNA, the CDR3 is TGTGCCAGCAACTCCTTCCGGGACAGAACCTACGAGCAGTACTTC.

The chain recombines TRBV10-2 with TRBJ2-7; a possible D gene is TRBD2 (6 bases). CDR3 length equals 13 residues. Trimming took 8 bases from V and 1 from J, leaving 12 bases between them. Germline assignment: CDR1 WSHSY and CDR2 SAAADI. CDR3 in DNA: TGCGCCAGCGGTGCGGGACGATCCTACGAGCAGTACTTC. Translating gives CASGAGRSYEQYF.

This clone occurred once. This chain connects TRBV19 to TRBJ2-1; possibly TRBD1 or TRBD2 for D (6 bases each). CDR1 is LNHDA, CDR2 SQIVND, per germline (reference sequence). CDR3 length: 17 amino acids. V was trimmed by 0 bases and J by 7 bases, leaving 19 bases between them. CDR3 sequence: CASSIEFWGASGNEQFF. For the CDR3, the DNA is TGTGCCAGTAGTATAGAGTTTTGGGGGGCCAGCGGGAATGAGCAGTTCTTC.

The chain recombines TRBV6-6 with TRBJ2-2; no reliable D call. CDR3 length: 14 amino acids. Trimming removed 5 bases at V and 6 bases at J, with 13 bases between. The germline CDR1 and CDR2 sequences are MNHNY and SVGAGI (reference sequence). Here the CDR3 reads CASSRVPGAGELFF. DNA of the CDR3: TGTGCCAGCAGTCGGGTGCCTGGGGCCGGGGAGCTGTTTTTT.

Concerning this clone itself: Germline and junction disagree at one end, which may indicate a read error. Other DNA sequences of this sample code for an identical CDR3. This sequence joins TRBV7-7 and TRBJ2-1; D uncertain. Germline loops: CDR1 SSHAT, CDR2 FNYEAQ (reference sequence). The CDR3 contains 13 residues. The CDR3 spells CASSQDFHNEQFF. The CDR3, as DNA: TGCGCCAGCAGCCAAGATTTTCATAATGAGCAGTTCTTC.

V usage is TRBV4-2 and J usage is TRBJ2-1; the D gene is possibly TRBD1 (6 bases). CDR1 is LGHNA, CDR2 YNFKEQ, per germline. V lost 4 bases and J lost 9, with 13 bases in between. The CDR3 runs to 13 residues. CDR3 sequence: CASSRPTGAEQFF. The CDR3 region has the DNA TGTGCCAGCAGCCGTCCGACAGGTGCTGAGCAGTTCTTC.

The chain uses TRBV27 and TRBJ2-5; D not certain. V was cut by 0 bases and J by 0 bases, with 11 bases left in between. This CDR3 is 16 amino acids long. Germline loops: CDR1 MNHEY, CDR2 SMNVEV (reference sequence). CDR3 sequence (DNA): TGTGCCAGCAGTTTATCGGGTCTATTGTACCAAGAGACCCAGTACTTC. It codes for CASSLSGLLYQETQYF.

The table lists this clone with a count of one. CDR3 DNA sequence: TGTGCCAGCAAGGCGCAGGGGCTCTACGAGCAGTACTTC. This gives the protein CASKAQGLYEQYF. The rearrangement links TRBV27 to TRBJ2-7, with a possible D match to TRBD1 (6 bases). In germline, CDR1 is MNHEY, CDR2 SMNVEV (reference sequence). V was cut by 7 bases and J by 3 bases, with 13 bases left in between. The CDR3 loop spans 13 amino acids.

The CDR3 DNA is TGCAGCGTTGAAACACCTGGCGGGAAGGGGGCCTACAATGAGCAGTTCTTC. Translating gives CSVETPGGKGAYNEQFF. This chain connects TRBV29-1 to TRBJ2-1; the D call may be TRBD1 or TRBD2 (6 bases each). The V end was cut by 2 bases, the J end by 2 bases, with 19 bases between. From germline, CDR1 is SQVTM and CDR2 ANQGSEA. The CDR3 covers 17 residues.

The V call is TRBV27, the J call TRBJ2-1; 9 bases map to TRBD2. The CDR3 runs to 15 residues. Germline assignment: CDR1 MNHEY and CDR2 SMNVEV (reference sequence). The junction had 3 bases not matched to a gene; V was cut back by 2 bases and J by 4 bases. CDR3 residues: CASSLLTSGYNEQFF. The CDR3 region has the DNA TGTGCCAGCAGTTTACTGACTAGCGGTTACAATGAGCAGTTCTTC.

V gene TRBV7-9 combines with J gene TRBJ2-1; the D gene is possibly TRBD2 (7 bases). The CDR3 has 15 amino acids. Per germline, CDR1 SEHNR and CDR2 FQNEAQ (reference sequence). V gave up 4 bases and J gave up 4 bases, with 14 bases separating them. CDR3 sequence: CASSSISGTYNEQFF. CDR3 nucleotide sequence: TGTGCCAGCAGCTCCATCAGCGGGACATACAATGAGCAGTTCTTC.

The V and J genes are TRBV5-6 and TRBJ2-7; 13 bases are shared with TRBD2. Germline V gene lookup returns CDR1 SGHDT and CDR2 YYEEEE. After removal of 4 bases from V and 0 bases from J, the junction contained 7 bases not matched to a gene. The CDR3 loop spans 17 amino acids. In DNA form, the CDR3 reads TGTGCCAGCAGCGAGGGACTAGCGGGACTTAACTCCTACGAGCAGTACTTC. This codes for CASSEGLAGLNSYEQYF.

The CDR3 region has the DNA TGTGCCAGTGTTGGCACTGAAGCTTTCTTT. Its translation is CASVGTEAFF. This rearrangement joins TRBV27 to TRBJ1-1; no definite D call. Deletions cut 9 bases from V and 4 bases from J, with 6 bases between. CDR3 length equals 10 residues. Germline values: CDR1 MNHEY, CDR2 SMNVEV (reference sequence).

This chain uses TRBV7-9 with TRBJ2-7, with a possible D match to TRBD2 (6 bases). This CDR3 has 11 residues. Germline V gene lookup returns CDR1 SEHNR and CDR2 FQNEAQ (reference sequence). Trimming left V 11 bases short and J 3 bases short, with 11 bases between. The CDR3 coding sequence is TGTGCCTGCGGCGGGATCTACGAGCAGTACTTC. Translation gives CACGGIYEQYF.

This chain joins TRBV5-4 and TRBJ2-7; 16 positions agree with TRBD2. The germline CDR1 and CDR2 sequences are SGHNT and YYREEE (reference sequence). Losses at the gene ends were 4 bases for V and 4 bases for J; bases not matched to a gene: 14. This CDR3 has 19 residues. The DNA for the CDR3 is TGTGCCAGCAGCGCGACGGGACTAGCGGGAGGGCCTATTATTTACGAGCAGTACTTC. This codes for CASSATGLAGGPIIYEQYF.

The chain joins TRBV5-1 to TRBJ2-7, with D uncertain. Per the germline V gene, CDR1 is SGHRS and CDR2 is YFSETQ. With 4 bases removed from V and 3 bases from J, the gap between germline ends came to 23 bases. This CDR3 contains 17 residues. The CDR3 DNA follows: TGCGCCAGCAGCCCACTTGGTTCCGGTACGCCCATCTACGAGCAGTACTTC. It yields the protein CASSPLGSGTPIYEQYF.

The chain joins TRBV9 to TRBJ1-5, with 7 bases identical to TRBD1. The length of the CDR3 is 14 residues. Trimming took 0 bases from V and 4 from J; bases not matched to a gene: 1. Germline V lookup: CDR1 SGDLS, CDR2 YYNGEE. The CDR3 DNA reads as TGTGCCAGCAGCGTAGAGGGACAGAATCAGCCCCAGCATTTT. This translates into CASSVEGQNQPQHF.

The rearrangement uses TRBV19 and TRBJ1-4, with a possible D match to TRBD1 (6 bases). V dropped 3 bases and J dropped 5 bases, with 13 bases sitting between them. CDR3 length: 15 amino acids. Per the germline V gene, CDR1 is LNHDA and CDR2 is SQIVND (reference sequence). The CDR3 DNA sequence: TGTGCCAGTAGTATGAGGGGGGGGGAGAATGAAAAACTGTTTTTT. Encoded protein: CASSMRGGENEKLFF. The full variable domain, in which reference TRBV19 and TRBJ1-4 provide the parts outside the CDR3, is DGGITQSPKYLFRKEGQNVTLSCEQNLNHDAMYWYRQDPGQGLRLIYYSQIVNDFQKGDIAEGYSVSREKKESFPLTVTSAQKNPTAFYLCASSMRGGENEKLFFGSGTQLSVL.

The rearrangement joins TRBV10-3 to TRBJ2-2; tentative D call: TRBD2 (6 bases). Germline V gives CDR1 ENHRY, CDR2 SYGVKD. Trimming cost V 10 bases and J 4 bases, with 19 bases left between them. The CDR3 spans 15 residues. CDR3 in DNA: TGTGCCAGCGACGCACTAGCCGACGGCACCGGGGAGCTGTTTTTT. This codes for CASDALADGTGELFF.

This clone was recorded once. The chain is built from TRBV7-9 and TRBJ2-7; the D gene is possibly TRBD1 (6 bases). The CDR3 extends over 13 amino acids. With 5 bases removed from V and 4 bases from J, the gap between germline ends came to 12 bases. Germline V gene sequence: CDR1 SEHNR, CDR2 FQNEAQ (reference sequence). The CDR3 region has the DNA TGTGCCAGCAGCCGGAGGACAGATTACGAGCAGTACTTC. Translating gives CASSRRTDYEQYF. Full variable domain (missing parts from reference TRBV7-9 and TRBJ2-7): DTGVSQNPRHKITKRGQNVTFRCDPISEHNRLYWYRQTLGQGPEFLTYFQNEAQLEKSRLLSDRFSAERPKGSFSTLEIQRTEQGDSAMYLCASSRRTDYEQYFGPGTRLTVT.

The CDR3 DNA reads TGTGCCAGCAGCTCGCACAGGGAGGGGGACCAAGAGACCCAGTACTTC. Its translation is CASSSHREGDQETQYF. The chain links TRBV11-2 to TRBJ2-5; tentative D call: TRBD2 (7 bases). This CDR3 has 16 residues. Germline V CDR1 and CDR2: SGHAT, FQNNGV. The V gene lost 4 bases and the J gene lost 0 bases, with 15 bases spanning the gap.

The gene calls are TRBV7-7 and TRBJ2-1; tentatively, D is TRBD2 (7 bases). CDR1 and CDR2 (germline): SSHAT, FNYEAQ (reference sequence). This CDR3 has 15 amino acids. Trimming shortened V by 5 bases and J by 6 bases, and 17 bases separated the two germline ends. CDR3 nucleotide sequence: TGTGCCAGCAGCCCGATCGTGGGGGGGGCCAATGAGCAGTTCTTC. Its translation is CASSPIVGGANEQFF.